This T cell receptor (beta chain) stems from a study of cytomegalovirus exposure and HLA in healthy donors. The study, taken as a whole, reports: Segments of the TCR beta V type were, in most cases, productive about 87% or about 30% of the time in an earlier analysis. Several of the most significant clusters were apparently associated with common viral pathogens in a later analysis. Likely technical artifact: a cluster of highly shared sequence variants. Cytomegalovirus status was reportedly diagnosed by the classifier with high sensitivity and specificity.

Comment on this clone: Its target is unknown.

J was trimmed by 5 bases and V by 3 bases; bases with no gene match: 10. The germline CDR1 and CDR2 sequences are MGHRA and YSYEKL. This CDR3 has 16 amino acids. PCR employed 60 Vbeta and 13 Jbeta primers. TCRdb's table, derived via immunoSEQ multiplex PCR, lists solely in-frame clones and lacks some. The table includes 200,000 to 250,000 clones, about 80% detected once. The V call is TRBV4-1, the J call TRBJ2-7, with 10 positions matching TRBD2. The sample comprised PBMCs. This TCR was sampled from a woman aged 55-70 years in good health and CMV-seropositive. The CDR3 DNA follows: TGCGCCAGCAGCCAGACCCCTAGCGGGAGTCAGGACGAGCAGTACTTC. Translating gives CASSQTPSGSQDEQYF.